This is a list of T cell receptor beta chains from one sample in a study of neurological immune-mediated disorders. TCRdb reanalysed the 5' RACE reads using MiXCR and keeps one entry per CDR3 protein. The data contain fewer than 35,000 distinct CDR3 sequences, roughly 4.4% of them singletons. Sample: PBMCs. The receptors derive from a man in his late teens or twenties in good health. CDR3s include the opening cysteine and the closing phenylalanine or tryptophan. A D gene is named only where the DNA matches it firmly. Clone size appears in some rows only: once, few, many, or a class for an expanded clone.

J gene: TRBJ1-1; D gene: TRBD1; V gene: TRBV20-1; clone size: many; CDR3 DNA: TGCAGTGCTAGAGATCAGGTCTGGGAGGGGGCCAACACTGAAGCTTTCTTT; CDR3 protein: CSARDQVWEGANTEAFF
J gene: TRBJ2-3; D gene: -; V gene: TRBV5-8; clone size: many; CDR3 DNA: TGTGCCAGCAGCTCTCGGGGCAGCCTCACAGATACGCAGTATTTT; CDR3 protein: CASSSRGSLTDTQYF
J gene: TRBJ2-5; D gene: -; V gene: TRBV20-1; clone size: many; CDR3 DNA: TGCAGTGGTCTTGATGAGACCCAGTACTTC; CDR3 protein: CSGLDETQYF
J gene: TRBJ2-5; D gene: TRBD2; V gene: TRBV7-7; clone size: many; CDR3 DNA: TGTGCTAGCAGCTCTCGACTAGCGGGGGGGAAAGAGACCCAGTACTTC; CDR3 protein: CASSSRLAGGKETQYF
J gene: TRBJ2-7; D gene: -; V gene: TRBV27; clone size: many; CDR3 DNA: TGTGCCAGCAGTCCCCCGCGGCCGGGGCCCGCCTACGAGCAGTACTTC; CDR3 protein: CASSPPRPGPAYEQYF
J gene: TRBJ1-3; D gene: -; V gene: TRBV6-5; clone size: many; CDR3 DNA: TGTGCCAGCGGTCAGGGGTCTGGAAACACCATATATTTT; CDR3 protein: CASGQGSGNTIYF
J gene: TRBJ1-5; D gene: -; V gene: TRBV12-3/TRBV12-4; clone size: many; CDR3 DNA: TGTGCCAGCAGTTTTTCAGGCCCGAATCAGCCCCAGCATTTT; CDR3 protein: CASSFSGPNQPQHF
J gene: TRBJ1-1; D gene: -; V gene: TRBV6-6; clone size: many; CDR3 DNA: TGTGCCAGCAGCCCCGCCGCTTATTTGAACACTGAAGCTTTCTTT; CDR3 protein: CASSPAAYLNTEAFF
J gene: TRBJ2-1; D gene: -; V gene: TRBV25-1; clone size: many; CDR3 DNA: TGTGCCAGCAGTGTGCGGGGGCAGGTCAATGAGCAGTTCTTC; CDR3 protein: CASSVRGQVNEQFF
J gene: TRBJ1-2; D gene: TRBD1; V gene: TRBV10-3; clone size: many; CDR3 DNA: TGTGCCATCAGTGAAACTGACAGGGGTTACTATGGCTACACCTTC; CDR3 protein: CAISETDRGYYGYTF
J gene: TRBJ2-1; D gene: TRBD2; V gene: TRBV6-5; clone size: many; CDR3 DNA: TGTGCCAGCGTTGGGACCACTAGCGGGGGGATTAAGAGTGAGCAGTTCTTC; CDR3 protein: CASVGTTSGGIKSEQFF
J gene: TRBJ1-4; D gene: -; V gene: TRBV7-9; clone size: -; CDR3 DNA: TGTGCCAGCAGCTTAACGACCCTGGCGGGTGAAAAACTGTTTTTT; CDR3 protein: CASSLTTLAGEKLFF
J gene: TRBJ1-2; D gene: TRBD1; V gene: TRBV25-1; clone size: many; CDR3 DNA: TGTGCCAGCAGGAAACAGGGGGCTAACTATGGCTACACCTTC; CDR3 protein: CASRKQGANYGYTF
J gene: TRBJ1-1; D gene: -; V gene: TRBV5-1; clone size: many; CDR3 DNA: TGCGCCAGCAGCGAGGGACTGAACACTGAAGCTTTCTTT; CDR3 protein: CASSEGLNTEAFF
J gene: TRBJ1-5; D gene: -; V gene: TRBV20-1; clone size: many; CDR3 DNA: TGCAGTGCTAGACCTCCAGGGTTACAGCCCCAGCATTTT; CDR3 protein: CSARPPGLQPQHF
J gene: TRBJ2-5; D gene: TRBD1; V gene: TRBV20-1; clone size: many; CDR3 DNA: TGCAGTGCCCCAGGACAGGGGGCCGGGGAGACCCAGTACTTC; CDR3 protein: CSAPGQGAGETQYF
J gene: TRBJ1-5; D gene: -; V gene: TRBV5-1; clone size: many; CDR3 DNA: TGCGCCAGCAGCTTCCTACCTGCCGGGAGCAATCAGCCCCAGCATTTT; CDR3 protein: CASSFLPAGSNQPQHF
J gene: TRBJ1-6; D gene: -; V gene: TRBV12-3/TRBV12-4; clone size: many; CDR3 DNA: TGTGCCAGCAGTCTCAATTCACCCCTCCACTTT; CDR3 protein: CASSLNSPLHF
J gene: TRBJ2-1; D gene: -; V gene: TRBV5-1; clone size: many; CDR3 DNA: TGCGCCAGCAGCGGCCAGTTGGGGGTTGGGGCTTACAATGAGCAGTTCTTC; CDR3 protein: CASSGQLGVGAYNEQFF
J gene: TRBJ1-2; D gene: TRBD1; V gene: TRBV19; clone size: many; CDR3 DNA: TGTGCCAGTAGTATCCCCGGGACAGCCTATGGCTACACCTTC; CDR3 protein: CASSIPGTAYGYTF
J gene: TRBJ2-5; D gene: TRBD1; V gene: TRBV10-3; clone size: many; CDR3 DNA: TGTGCCATCAGGATGACAGGGGACGAGACCCAGTACTTC; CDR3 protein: CAIRMTGDETQYF
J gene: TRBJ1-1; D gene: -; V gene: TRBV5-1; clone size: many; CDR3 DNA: TGCGCCAGCAGCTTTTCTGTGGGGGCGGACACTGAAGCTTTCTTT; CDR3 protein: CASSFSVGADTEAFF
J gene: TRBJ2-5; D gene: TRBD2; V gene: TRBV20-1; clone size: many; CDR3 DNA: TGCAGTGCTAGAGACCCCTTGTCGTCTAGCGGGGGGCCTACACAAGAGACCCAGTACTTC; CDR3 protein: CSARDPLSSSGGPTQETQYF
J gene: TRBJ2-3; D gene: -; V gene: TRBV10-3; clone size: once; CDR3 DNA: TGTGCCATCAGTGAGTCGATATTCGTCGGGGGCATCGCCACAGATACGCAGTATTTT; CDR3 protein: CAISESIFVGGIATDTQYF